The 16 T cell receptor beta chains given below trace back to one sample, sequenced in a study of blood T cell repertoires in COVID-19. Sequenced by immunoSEQ multiplex PCR; TCRdb stores in-frame clones only, minus some. Among about 70,000 clones listed, roughly nine tenths were seen once. Material: peripheral blood. The receptor source for this set is a woman aged 80 or older with acute or convalescent COVID-19.

The chain recombines TRBV27 with TRBJ2-7; 8 bases match TRBD2. The CDR3 is 21 residues long. V was pared by 6 bases and J by 0 bases, with 25 bases of the junction left unmatched. Per germline, CDR1 MNHEY and CDR2 SMNVEV (reference sequence). The CDR3 reads CASSLRGGVVRGLRSSYEQYF. The DNA for the CDR3 is TGTGCCAGCAGCCTACGGGGGGGAGTGGTAAGGGGCCTCCGTAGCTCCTACGAGCAGTACTTC.

The chain joins TRBV6-1 to TRBJ1-2; TRBD1 is a possible D gene (5 bases). Deletions cut 3 bases from V and 8 bases from J, with 13 bases between. The CDR3 length is 13 residues. Germline loops: CDR1 MNHNS, CDR2 SASEGT. CDR3 nucleotide sequence: TGTGCCAGCAGTGAGGGACGAGCGGGAGGCTACACCTTC. Its translation is CASSEGRAGGYTF.

This clone was seen once. This sequence joins TRBV27 and TRBJ2-7; D perhaps matches TRBD2 (6 bases). Germline V gene lookup returns CDR1 MNHEY and CDR2 SMNVEV (reference sequence). The CDR3 runs to 15 residues. V lost 3 bases, J lost 2 bases, and 14 bases lay in between. The CDR3 protein is CASSLREGSPYEQYF. Written as DNA, the CDR3 is TGTGCCAGCAGTTTGCGGGAAGGGTCCCCCTACGAGCAGTACTTC.

The chain carries TRBV11-2 and TRBJ2-1, with 10 positions matching TRBD2. Germline V gene data show CDR1 as SGHAT and CDR2 as FQNNGV. V lost 2 bases to trimming and J lost 7 bases; unmatched junction nucleotides: 11. This CDR3 contains 17 residues. For the CDR3, the DNA is TGTGCCAGCAGCTTAAATTCCCAGCGGGGGGGCCGGAATGAGCAGTTCTTC. It yields the protein CASSLNSQRGGRNEQFF.

In DNA, the CDR3 is TGTGCCAGCAGCTTAAGCGGGGGGGCGAGCGAGACCCAGTACTTC. As protein: CASSLSGGASETQYF. The genes are TRBV7-8 and TRBJ2-5; TRBD2 matches 10 bases. V shed 2 bases, J shed 5 bases, and the junction held 5 bases outside the gene matches. The germline V gene has CDR1 SGHVS and CDR2 FQNEAQ. The CDR3 loop spans 15 amino acids.

This CDR3 reads CASGGSQGQGYTF. As DNA, the CDR3 is TGTGCCAGCGGAGGGTCACAGGGGCAAGGCTACACCTTC. This sequence joins TRBV28 and TRBJ1-2, with 7 bases lining up with TRBD1. This CDR3 spans 13 amino acids. Germline CDR1 is MDHEN and CDR2 is SYDVKM. With V trimmed by 8 bases and J by 8 bases, 11 bases remained unmatched.

The chain employs TRBV6-5 and TRBJ2-1; the match to TRBD2 covers 9 bases. CDR3 length: 14 residues. In germline, CDR1 is MNHEY, CDR2 SVGAGI. V was pared by 5 bases and J by 4 bases, with 3 bases of the junction left unmatched. The CDR3 DNA reads TGTGCCAGCAGTCTAGCGGGGACGTACAATGAGCAGTTCTTC. Protein: CASSLAGTYNEQFF.

The chain is built from TRBV30 and TRBJ2-7; TRBD1 agrees at 7 bases. The V segment lost 3 bases and the J segment 7 bases; nucleotides outside the gene matches: 9. Germline V lookup: CDR1 GTSNPN, CDR2 SVGIG (reference sequence). CDR3 length: 13 residues. The CDR3 sequence is CAWSPGRGREQYF. DNA for the CDR3: TGTGCCTGGAGCCCCGGAAGGGGGCGGGAGCAGTACTTC. The full variable domain, rest sourced from reference TRBV30 and TRBJ2-7, is SQTIHQWPATLVQPVGSPLSLECTVEGTSNPNLYWYRQAAGRGLQLLFYSVGIGQISSEVPQNLSASRPQDRQFILSSKKLLLSDSGFYLCAWSPGRGREQYFGPGTRLTVT.

This chain joins TRBV6-1 and TRBJ1-2; no clear D gene. The germline V and J ends were trimmed by 3 bases and 7 bases, with 6 bases remaining between them. Germline CDR1 is MNHNS and CDR2 is SASEGT. The CDR3 consists of 11 residues. Here the CDR3 reads CASSESAGYTF. In nucleotides, the CDR3 is TGTGCCAGCAGTGAGAGTGCTGGCTACACCTTC.

This chain links TRBV5-1 with TRBJ2-1; D is uncertain. This CDR3 has 13 residues. Germline loops: CDR1 SGHRS, CDR2 YFSETQ. The V and J ends lost 4 bases and 6 bases respectively, with 11 bases between them. The CDR3 nucleotides read TGCGCCAGCAGCCTTAGCTCGACCAATGAGCAGTTCTTC. It codes for CASSLSSTNEQFF.

The rearrangement links TRBV5-5 to TRBJ1-2; 12 positions match TRBD1. Germline trimming cut 4 bases from V and 3 bases from J; bases unmatched to any gene: 10. This CDR3 has 17 residues. Looked up from germline, CDR1 is SGHKS and CDR2 is YYEKEE (reference sequence). For the CDR3, the DNA is TGTGCCAGCAGCGCCCGGGACAGGGGGCTTCAAGACTATGGCTACACCTTC. Translation: CASSARDRGLQDYGYTF.

The chain is built from TRBV24-1 and TRBJ1-2; TRBD1 matches at 10 bases. CDR1 is KGHDR and CDR2 is SFDVKD in the germline V gene. There are 16 residues in the CDR3. V lost 4 bases, J lost 2 bases, and 6 bases stayed unmatched. CDR3 loop: CATSDPRTGGNYGYTF. In DNA, the CDR3 is TGTGCCACCAGTGACCCTAGGACAGGGGGAAACTATGGCTACACCTTC.

This CDR3 reads CASSSGTANYGYTF. CDR3 in DNA: TGTGCCAGCAGTTCGGGGACAGCAAACTATGGCTACACCTTC. The chain recombines TRBV28 with TRBJ1-2; TRBD1 aligns across 7 bases. J lost 2 bases, V lost 4 bases, and 4 bases had no gene match. The CDR3 runs to 14 residues. Per germline, CDR1 MDHEN and CDR2 SYDVKM.

The rearrangement links TRBV6-5 to TRBJ1-2; TRBD1 agrees at 7 bases. With 5 bases clipped from V and 8 bases from J, the junction kept 8 bases outside the gene matches. Germline CDR1 reads MNHEY; CDR2 reads SVGAGI. The CDR3 has 13 residues. CDR3 sequence (DNA): TGTGCCAGCAGTCAGACACGGACAGGCGGCTACACCTTC. It yields the protein CASSQTRTGGYTF.

The sample holds one count of this clone. The chain links TRBV28 to TRBJ2-2; D is possibly TRBD2 (5 bases). Germline CDR1 MDHEN, CDR2 SYDVKM. The CDR3 runs to 19 residues. Trimming took 6 bases from V and 10 from J, leaving 33 bases between them. For the CDR3, the DNA is TGTGCCAGCAGCCCTACGGTATTGTTACGGGATAGTGATAGAGAGGAGCTGTTTTTT. Translating it yields CASSPTVLLRDSDREELFF. Full variable domain (rest looked up from reference TRBV28 and TRBJ2-2): DVKVTQSSRYLVKRTGEKVFLECVQDMDHENMFWYRQDPGLGLRLIYFSYDVKMKEKGDIPEGYSVSREKKERFSLILESASTNQTSMYLCASSPTVLLRDSDREELFFGEGSRLTVL.

The V gene is TRBV4-2, the J gene TRBJ1-5; TRBD1 might be the D (6 bases). CDR3 length: 15 amino acids. Trimming left V 0 bases short and J 2 bases short, with 8 bases between. Germline assignment: CDR1 LGHNA and CDR2 YNFKEQ. This CDR3 is CASSQDRQGNQPQHF. Here the CDR3 DNA reads TGTGCCAGCAGCCAAGATCGACAGGGCAATCAGCCCCAGCATTTT.